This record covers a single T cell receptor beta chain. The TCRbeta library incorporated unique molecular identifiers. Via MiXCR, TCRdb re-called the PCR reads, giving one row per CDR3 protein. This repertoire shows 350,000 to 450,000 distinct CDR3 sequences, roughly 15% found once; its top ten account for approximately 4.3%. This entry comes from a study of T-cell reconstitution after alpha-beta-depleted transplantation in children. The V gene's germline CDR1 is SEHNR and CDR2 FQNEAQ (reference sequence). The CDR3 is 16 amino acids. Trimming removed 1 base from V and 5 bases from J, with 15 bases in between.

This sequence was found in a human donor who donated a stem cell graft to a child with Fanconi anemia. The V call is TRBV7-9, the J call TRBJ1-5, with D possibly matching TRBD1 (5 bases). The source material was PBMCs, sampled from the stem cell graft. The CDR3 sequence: CASSLEKGRGYQPQHF. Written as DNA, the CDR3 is TGTGCCAGCAGCTTAGAGAAGGGAAGGGGTTATCAGCCCCAGCATTTT. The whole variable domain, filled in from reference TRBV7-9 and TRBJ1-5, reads DTGVSQNPRHKITKRGQNVTFRCDPISEHNRLYWYRQTLGQGPEFLTYFQNEAQLEKSRLLSDRFSAERPKGSFSTLEIQRTEQGDSAMYLCASSLEKGRGYQPQHFGDGTRLSIL.